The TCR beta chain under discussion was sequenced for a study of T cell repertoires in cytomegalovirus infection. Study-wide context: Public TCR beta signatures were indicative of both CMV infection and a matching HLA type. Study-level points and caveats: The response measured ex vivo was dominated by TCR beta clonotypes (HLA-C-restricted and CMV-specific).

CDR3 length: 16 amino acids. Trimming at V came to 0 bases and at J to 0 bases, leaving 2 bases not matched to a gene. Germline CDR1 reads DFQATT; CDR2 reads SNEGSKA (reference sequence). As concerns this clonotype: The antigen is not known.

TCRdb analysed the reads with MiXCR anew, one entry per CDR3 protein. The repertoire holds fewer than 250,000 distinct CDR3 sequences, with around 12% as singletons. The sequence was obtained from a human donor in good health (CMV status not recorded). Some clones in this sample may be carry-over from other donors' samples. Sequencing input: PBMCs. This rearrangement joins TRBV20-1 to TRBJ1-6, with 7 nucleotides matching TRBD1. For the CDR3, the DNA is TGCAGTGCTAGAGAGACAGGGAGCTCCTATAATTCACCCCTCCACTTT. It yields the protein CSARETGSSYNSPLHF.